The entry that follows covers one TCR beta chain sequence. Its antigen specificity is not known. Nothing much larger sits one base from this clone, and base qualities are not available. Trimming accounts for 6 bases at V and 2 bases at J, while the number of junction bases matched to no gene is 3. CDR1 and CDR2 were assigned from the germline V gene as SGDLS and YYNGEE. The CDR3 contains 13 residues, cysteine and phenylalanine counted. The read is trimmed to its CDR3 DNA, 39 bases read in frame from base 1. This entry is derived from a study of T cell changes during pregnancy in multiple sclerosis (dated by TCRdb to 2018 to 2020). Concerning the study at large: The study looked at changes in the T cell repertoire across pregnancy in women with multiple sclerosis.

The receptor library was made with the immunoSEQ multiplex PCR assay. The table was pulled from immuneACCESS by TCRdb, which kept in-frame rearrangements only. Such tables lose some clones; where checked, under half of the loss comes from unresolved V genes, and the rest has no known cause. Across this sample there are about 40,000 clones, with 88% seen only once. The biggest ten clones account for 0.9% to 1.5% of the sample. Sequencing used CD4+ T cells from peripheral blood mononuclear cells, obtained before pregnancy. In this chain, TRBV9 is recombined with TRBJ2-7; 9 bases in between match TRBD2. This TCR was sampled from a female donor with multiple sclerosis, enrolled in a pregnancy study. The DNA sequence is as follows: TGTGCCAGCACACGCGGGAGGGCCTACGAGCAGTACTTC. Its coded protein is CASTRGRAYEQYF.